The entry that follows covers one T cell receptor (beta chain) sequence. The antigen is unknown. Naive CD8 cells, CD45RO-negative and positively selected for CCR7, excluded terminally differentiated effector memory CD45RA+ cells. CDR3 length equals 17 residues. V lost 5 bases, J lost 2 bases, and 20 bases lay in between. Germline V gene data show CDR1 as SGHTA and CDR2 as FQGNSA. This entry is derived from a study of shared clonotypes between healthy human individuals. Study-wide results and limits: Despite large depth, rarefaction showed incomplete sorted-subset sequencing.

The assay used deep level. Libraries were prepared by immunoSEQ multiplex PCR; TCRdb keeps only in-frame clonotypes and omits some of them. The sample records roughly 2.1 million clones, just over 90% being singletons. The sample consisted of naive CD8+ T cells from PBMCs. This chain uses TRBV7-2 with TRBJ2-3; D may be TRBD1 (6 bases). The TCR was taken from a man younger than 30 in good health. Some clones in this sample may be carry-over from other donors' samples. CDR3 residues: CASSPDWAGVVTDTQYF. For the CDR3, the DNA is TGTGCCAGCAGCCCCGACTGGGCAGGGGTAGTCACAGATACGCAGTATTTT.